Listed below are T cell receptor beta chains from one sample, sequenced in a study of T cell clones after liver transplantation. Generated by immunoSEQ multiplex PCR, the TCRdb table keeps only in-frame clones and is missing some. This table has 65,000 to 70,000 clones, almost 95% appearing once. Sequencing used CD4+ T cells from blood, obtained approximately 27 months after liver transplant. The receptors derive from a human patient who received a liver transplant. These T cells may partly come from the graft donor. Both conserved end residues are part of each CDR3. Each record gives: V gene, J gene, clone size, D gene, CDR3 DNA, CDR3 protein. A D gene is named only where the DNA matches it firmly. The listing skips clone size in some rows; elsewhere it reads once, few, many or a size class.

>TRBV28|TRBJ1-3|-|-
TGTGCCAGCAGCAGGACACACCGCCTCTCTGGAAACACCATATATTTT
CASSRTHRLSGNTIYF
>TRBV19|TRBJ2-7|-|-
TGTGCCAGTAGTAGCGAGGGTGAGCAGTACTTC
CASSSEGEQYF
>TRBV7-2|TRBJ2-1|-|-
TGTGCCAACAGCCTAGGACAAAACAATGAGCAGTTCTTC
CANSLGQNNEQFF
>TRBV29-1|TRBJ2-5|once|TRBD2
TGCAGCGTTGGACTAGCGGGAGTTGAGACCCAGTACTTC
CSVGLAGVETQYF
>TRBV29-1|TRBJ1-1|-|-
TGCAGCGTGCTAACGGCTGAAGCTTTCTTT
CSVLTAEAFF
>TRBV7-6|TRBJ2-1|-|TRBD2
TGTGCCAGCAGCTCAAGGACTAGCGAAGGGCAGTTCTTC
CASSSRTSEGQFF
>TRBV19|TRBJ2-7|-|TRBD1
TGTGCCAGTAGTGATCGAACAGGGGGCTACGAGCAGTACTTC
CASSDRTGGYEQYF
>TRBV5-1|TRBJ2-1|-|TRBD2
TGCGCCAGCAGCTGGGGACTAGCGGACAGCTCCTACAATGAGCAGTTCTTC
CASSWGLADSSYNEQFF
>TRBV2|TRBJ2-2|-|-
TGTGCCCTCCACGGGGACTCTAACACCGGGGAGCTGTTTTTT
CALHGDSNTGELFF
>TRBV5-1|TRBJ2-5|once|TRBD1
TGCGCCAGCAGCTCCGGGACAGGGGTCTTAGAGACCCAGTACTTC
CASSSGTGVLETQYF
>TRBV18|TRBJ2-7|-|TRBD1
TGTGCCAGCTCACCTTCGGGACAGGGGGCTCGGGAGCAGTACTTC
CASSPSGQGAREQYF
>TRBV2|TRBJ2-7|-|TRBD1
TGTGCCAGCAGTGAAGCGCAGGGACAGGTCTACGAGCAGTACTTC
CASSEAQGQVYEQYF
>TRBV28|TRBJ2-4|once|TRBD1
TGTGCCAGCAGTTTGCCGGGACAGGGGCAAAACATTCAGTACTTC
CASSLPGQGQNIQYF
>TRBV5-6|TRBJ2-2|-|-
TGTGCCAGCAGCCACCGGGAGAGGGTTACCGGGGAGCTGTTTTTT
CASSHRERVTGELFF
>TRBV19|TRBJ2-7|-|TRBD2
TGTGCCAGTAGCACCCGGGCGGGAGGGCCCTACGAGCAGTACTTC
CASSTRAGGPYEQYF